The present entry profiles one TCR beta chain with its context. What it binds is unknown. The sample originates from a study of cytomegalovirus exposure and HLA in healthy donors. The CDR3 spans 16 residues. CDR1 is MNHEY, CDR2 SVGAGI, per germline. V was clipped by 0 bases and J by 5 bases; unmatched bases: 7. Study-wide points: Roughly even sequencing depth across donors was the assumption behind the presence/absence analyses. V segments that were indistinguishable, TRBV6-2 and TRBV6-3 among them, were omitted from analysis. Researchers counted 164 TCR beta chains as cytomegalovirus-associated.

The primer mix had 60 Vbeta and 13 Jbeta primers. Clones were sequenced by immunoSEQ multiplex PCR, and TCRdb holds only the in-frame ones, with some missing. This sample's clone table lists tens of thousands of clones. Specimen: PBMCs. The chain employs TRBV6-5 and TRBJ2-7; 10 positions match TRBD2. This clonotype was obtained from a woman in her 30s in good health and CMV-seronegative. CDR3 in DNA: TGTGCCAGCAGTTACTCGATGGTAGCGGGGGGCCACGAGCAGTACTTC. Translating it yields CASSYSMVAGGHEQYF.